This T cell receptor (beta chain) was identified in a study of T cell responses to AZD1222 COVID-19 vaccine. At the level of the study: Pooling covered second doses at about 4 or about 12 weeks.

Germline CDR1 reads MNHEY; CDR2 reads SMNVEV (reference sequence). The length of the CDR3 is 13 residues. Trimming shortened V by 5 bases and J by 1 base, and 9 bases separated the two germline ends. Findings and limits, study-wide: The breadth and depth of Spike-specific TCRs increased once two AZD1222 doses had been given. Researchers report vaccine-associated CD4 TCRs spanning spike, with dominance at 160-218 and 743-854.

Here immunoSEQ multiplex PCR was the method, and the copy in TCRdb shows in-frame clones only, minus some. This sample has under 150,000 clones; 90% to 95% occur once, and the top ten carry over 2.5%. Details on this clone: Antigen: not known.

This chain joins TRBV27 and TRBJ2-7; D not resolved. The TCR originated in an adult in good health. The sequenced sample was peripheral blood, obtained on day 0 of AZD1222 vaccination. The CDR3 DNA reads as TGTGCCAGCAGTGACCGGACGTCCTACGAGCAGTACTTC. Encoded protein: CASSDRTSYEQYF.